This T cell receptor (beta chain) was captured by sequencing in a study of blood T cells in healthy people across ages. General study results and limits: Age advanced and TCR beta diversity per million T cells fell, roughly linearly. Naive CD4+ cell counts and diversity both ran higher in long-lived than in aged donors.

The table lists this clonotype with a few counts. The antigen is undetermined. Primers used in a second PCR of about 6 to 12 cycles were a sample-barcoded 5' primer and a J-beta primer mix. TCRdb reprocessed the 5' RACE reads via MiXCR and lists one record per CDR3 protein. The sample yields around 990,000 distinct CDR3 sequences, roughly two fifths seen once. Individuals who donated were healthy Caucasians from Russia aged roughly 6 to 100. Every donor gave approximately 10 milliliters of peripheral blood. The CDR3 is 18 residues long. From germline, CDR1 is LGHDT and CDR2 YNNKEL (reference sequence). Trimming cost V 1 base and J 6 bases, with 24 bases left between them.

This sequence originates from a man younger than 30 in good health. Sequencing used blood. The chain combines TRBV3-1 with TRBJ1-2, with D perhaps TRBD1 (5 bases). In DNA form, the CDR3 reads TGTGCCAGCAGCCAAGGCAGACCTCCTCGGAGGGGCGCACATGGCTACACCTTC. It translates to CASSQGRPPRRGAHGYTF.